This T cell receptor beta chain was found in a study of T-cell memory formation after mild COVID-19. Overall study: In these data, TCR clusters were largely donor specific. Broader study findings: Of the contracting clones, CD4+ ones lay mainly in CM and EM, and CD8+ ones in EMRA.

V dropped 5 bases and J dropped 1; count of bases not matched to a gene: 8. Germline CDR1 PRHDT, CDR2 FYEKMQ (reference sequence). The CDR3 is 15 residues long. The authors produced TCR alpha and TCR beta cDNA libraries with sample barcodes and UMIs by 5'RACE using constant-segment primers. TCRdb re-analysed the 5' RACE reads in MiXCR, keeping a single row per CDR3 protein. Of fewer than 550,000 distinct CDR3 sequences listed, 20% were seen once; the top ten hold 7.5% to 9.5%. On this clonotype itself: What it recognizes is unknown.

Sequencing was done on a sample of PBMCs or a T cell subset sorted from them (not recorded which). This chain connects TRBV13 to TRBJ2-7; 7 nucleotides match TRBD2. The receptor was isolated from an adult woman who had mild COVID-19 (a few samples of this study predate the infection). Cell type and time point are not known. CDR3 amino acids: CASSQATSTSYEQYF. As DNA, the CDR3 is TGTGCCAGCAGCCAAGCGACTAGCACTTCCTACGAGCAGTACTTC. Full variable domain (remainder filled in from reference TRBV13 and TRBJ2-7): AAGVIQSPRHLIKEKRETATLKCYPIPRHDTVYWYQQGPGQDPQFLISFYEKMQSDKGSIPDRFSAQQFSDYHSELNMSSLELGDSALYFCASSQATSTSYEQYFGPGTRLTVT.